This paragraph reports one TCR beta chain. What it binds is not known. The read gets to within 3 residues of the CDR3 end, and the germline J gene fills in the rest. This sample is part of a study of T cells in women clearing cervical HPV infection. For the study at large: Case blood was drawn when the lesion was first found; control blood after infection became undetectable. Case blood was drawn a median about 23 weeks after lesion detection.

Whole-study results and caveats: CIN3+ cases had significantly higher TCR richness than controls; evenness did not differ. Richness plus V gene abundances separated cases from controls with AUC roughly 0.88.

Germline CDR1 reads SGHRS; CDR2 reads YFSETQ. Trimming left V 2 bases short and J 3 bases short, with 12 bases between. This CDR3 region has 14 residues. Profiled with immunoSEQ multiplex PCR; TCRdb holds only in-frame clones, not every one. This table holds 25,000 or so clones. The TCR originated in a woman aged 18 to 75 with a cervical HPV16 infection that either progressed to CIN3+ or cleared (not recorded which). The sample taken for sequencing was blood buffy coat. The chain employs TRBV5-1 and TRBJ2-7; D ambiguous. CDR3 DNA (partial): TGCGCCAGCAGCTTAGCTCCGATCAACTACGAG. It encodes CASSLAPINYE. The complete CDR3 reads CASSLAPINYEQYF.